What follows are 5 T cell receptor beta chains derived from one specimen sequenced in a study of tumor and adjacent non-tumor tissue in lung cancer (dated by TCRdb to 2016 to 2019). RNA was extracted from bulk unsorted tissue and checked for quality with a NanoDrop ND-1000 and an Agilent 2100. Distant non-tumor tissue taken more than 3 cm from the tumor edge was used as the normal lung sample. Libraries were made using multiplex PCR. TCRdb records Illumina HiSeq 2500 as the sequencer. TCRbeta libraries were constructed through three rounds of nested PCR with primers (Table S4) according to protocols adapted from ARM-PCR. In TCRdb, the public reads were trimmed at Q25 with fastp and aligned with MiXCR, with productive beta chains retained. A single entry per CDR3 protein holds the most common genes and DNA from its merged rows. Within this sample are tens of thousands of distinct CDR3 sequences, with around 70% of them counted one time only. Of the sample, around 30% is held by the ten largest clones.

Sequenced: distant non-tumor lung tissue. The receptors stem from a woman between 50 and 59 years old with non-small cell lung cancer.

About this clonotype itself: Since a much larger clone is just one base distant, this may be a read error. The chain combines TRBV20-1 with TRBJ2-7; 7 nucleotides match TRBD2. V was clipped by 1 base and J by 3 bases; unmatched bases: 3. Germline V gene sequence: CDR1 DFQATT, CDR2 SNEGSKA (reference sequence). This CDR3 contains 13 residues. CDR3 region: CSARVSGGYEQYF. In nucleotides, the CDR3 is TGCAGTGCTAGAGTTTCGGGAGGCTACGAGCAGTACTTC.

Remarks on this clonotype: This is likely a read error, given that the CDR3 carries no conserved phenylalanine or tryptophan at its end. The limits of the CDR3 on the DNA are not certain, so only TCRdb's listed CDR3 is given. The chain combines TRBV29-1 with TRBJ2-7. Germline CDR1 and CDR2: SQVTM and ANQGSEA. The CDR3 numbers 11 amino acids, ends counted. This chain's CDR3 is CSVDTAYEQYI.

A word on this clonotype: A read error is possible here, since a much larger clone lies one base away. The chain couples TRBV6-5 to TRBJ2-7; 9 bases are a match to TRBD1. Per the germline V gene, CDR1 is MNHEY and CDR2 is SVGAGI. V dropped 2 bases and J dropped 0; count of bases not matched to a gene: 5. This CDR3 has 16 amino acids. The CDR3 is CASSYRLDRGSYEQYF. The CDR3 DNA reads TGTGCCAGCAGTTACAGGCTGGACAGGGGCTCCTACGAGCAGTACTTC.

This clonotype was observed many times. The chain has TRBV4-1 and TRBJ1-4; 7 nucleotides agree with TRBD1. The CDR3 has 16 residues. J lost 4 bases, V lost 0 bases, and 5 bases had no gene match. Germline assignment: CDR1 MGHRA and CDR2 YSYEKL. Here the CDR3 DNA reads TGCGCCAGCAGCCAAGAACGGGACAGACATAATGAAAAACTGTTTTTT. It specifies CASSQERDRHNEKLFF.

The V gene is TRBV28, the J gene TRBJ2-2; D gene ambiguous. This CDR3 has 18 residues. The germline gives CDR1 MDHEN, CDR2 SYDVKM. The ends were cut back, 2 bases at V and 4 bases at J, with 20 bases in the middle. As DNA, the CDR3 is TGTGCCAGCAGTTTAGGAATAAAGGGCCTCGTCGGCACCGGGGAGCTGTTTTTT. It translates to CASSLGIKGLVGTGELFF.